The present TCR beta chain was sequenced within a study of beta chain features in type 1 diabetes. Study-wide results and limits: A closer apparent resemblance between naive, central memory and Treg TCRB repertoires was seen in patients than in healthy donors.

This clone turned up a few times. The antigen is undetermined. This CDR3 is 11 amino acids long. V was cut by 3 bases and J by 9 bases, with 6 bases left in between. Germline-derived CDR1 and CDR2 are DFQATT and SNEGSKA (reference sequence). As every portion of the isolated RNA was reverse transcribed, the sequencing read expressed TCRB transcripts. The assay was immunoSEQ multiplex PCR, and TCRdb's table has in-frame clones only and misses some. The data hold about 470,000 clones, with about 30% observed a single time. The rearrangement links TRBV20-1 to TRBJ2-6; D gene ambiguous. The clonotype was recovered from a man in his late teens or twenties in good health. Specimen: naive CD4+ T cells from blood. The CDR3 DNA sequence: TGCAGTGCTAGTAAAGGCAACGTCCTGACTTTC. Translating gives CSASKGNVLTF.